The source of this T cell receptor (beta chain) is a study of blood T cell repertoires in COVID-19 (TCRdb year 2020). Study-wide context: The collaborator samples originated in the United States, Italy and Spain and spanned the acute and convalescent phases of COVID-19. The samples were drawn from the first 160 participants of the ongoing ImmuneRACE study and from 1,254 subjects provided by 6 global collaborators. The prospective study material was composed of cDNA or gDNA derived from T cells, B-cell-depleted T cells, or PBMCs. The dataset comprised deeply sampled blood TCRbeta repertoires from subjects exposed to, actively infected with, or recovered from COVID-19. A de-identified subject ID, COVID-19 status, age in years and sex were almost always included in the sample metadata. Where HLA class I and class II types were available, the types were taken from metadata supplied by the sample provider, not from assay-based typing. The repertoires were made available in a free public database intended to serve as a resource for research on the immune response to SARS-CoV-2.

Reading the germline V gene gives CDR1 MNHEY and CDR2 SVGAGI. The CDR3, cysteine through phenylalanine, is 14 amino acids long. Only the CDR3 portion is preserved as DNA: 42 bases, with reading frame beginning at the first base. V is cut by 5 bases and J by 2 bases, and the space between the germline ends is 10 bases. TCRbeta CDR3 regions were amplified from genomic DNA by means of the immunoSEQ Assay, a bias-controlled multiplex PCR. In the authors' own workflow: Nucleated cell counts per sample were estimated from amplification of reference gene primers within the assay. To quantify the absolute abundance of each unique TCRbeta CDR3 rearrangement, sequence reads were collapsed and filtered. For each sample, productive Simpson clonality was calculated by taking the square root of Simpson's diversity index across productive rearrangements. The table comes from immuneACCESS by way of TCRdb, which keeps in-frame sequences with V and J called. Part of the clones is missing from these tables; in studies checked, under half for an unresolved V gene and the rest for unknown reasons. The DNA gave D and trimming, while V, J and clone size come from that table. In all, the sample holds 55,000 to 65,000 clones, and around 84% of those were seen once. Clones ranked in the top ten supply 5.6% of the sample.

The collaborating institutions used their own protocols to collect whole blood in K2EDTA tubes. For TCRbeta analysis, collaborators shipped samples in one of three forms: frozen whole blood, isolated PBMCs, or DNA extracted from either of those sample types. On the study overall, not on this receptor specifically: The amount of clinical and demographic metadata varied by source and participant and was provided uncurated.

Notes on this clone: The antigen this receptor binds is unknown. Base qualities were left out, and no much larger clone turns up one base away.

The sequence was collected from a woman aged 55-70 years with acute or convalescent COVID-19. Sequenced input: peripheral blood. This chain joins TRBV6-5 to TRBJ1-3, with TRBD1 as a weak D call on 6 bases. The DNA sequence follows: TGTGCCAGCAGTCCACGGGACACTGGAAACACCATATATTTT. It translates as CASSPRDTGNTIYF.